The rows below give T cell receptor beta chains drawn from one sample of a study of CD8 T cells in Susac syndrome. MiXCR, run by TCRdb on the immunoSEQ multiplex PCR reads, gives a single entry per CDR3 protein. The sample consists of about 120,000 distinct CDR3 sequences, roughly 92% of them appearing once. Sequencing was done on a sample of CD4+ T cells from PBMCs. Receptor source: a human donor in good health. The CDR3 runs from the conserved cysteine through the conserved F or W. The D gene is left open where the match is weak. Part of the rows lack a size; the others show once, few, many or a class for expanded clones.

TRBV5-1,.,TRBJ1-5,.,CASSLGGRGQPQHF,TGCGCCAGCAGCTTGGGGGGGCGCGGGCAGCCCCAGCATTTT
TRBV30,.,TRBJ2-6,.,CAHSRASGANVLTF,TGTGCCCATTCGAGGGCCTCTGGGGCCAACGTCCTGACTTTC
TRBV3-1,.,TRBJ1-1,.,CASSPHGAASEAFF,TGTGCCAGCAGCCCCCATGGGGCAGCAAGTGAAGCTTTCTTT
TRBV3-1,.,TRBJ2-3,TRBD2,CASSQWEAGVHTDTQYF,TGTGCCAGCAGCCAGTGGGAAGCGGGGGTCCACACAGATACGCAGTATTTT
TRBV7-9,.,TRBJ1-4,.,CASSLAMSLATNEKLFF,TGTGCCAGCAGCTTAGCGATGAGCTTAGCAACTAATGAAAAACTGTTTTTT
TRBV30,few,TRBJ2-7,.,CASTRLSYEQYF,TGTGCCTCCACACGTTTATCCTACGAGCAGTACTTC
TRBV4-3,.,TRBJ2-7,TRBD2,CASSHFPSGSSYEQYF,TGCGCCAGCAGCCATTTCCCTAGCGGGAGCTCCTACGAGCAGTACTTC
TRBV20-1,.,TRBJ2-2,TRBD2,CSARGQRDRYNTGELFF,TGCAGTGCTCGAGGCCAGCGGGATCGATACAACACCGGGGAGCTGTTTTTT
TRBV7-3,.,TRBJ2-1,.,CASSLTSTYNEQFF,TGTGCCAGCAGCTTAACCTCAACTTACAATGAGCAGTTCTTC
TRBV18,.,TRBJ1-1,.,CASSPGWAEAFF,TGTGCCAGCTCACCTGGGTGGGCTGAAGCTTTCTTT
TRBV28,once,TRBJ2-1,TRBD2,CASSYGTSSYNEQFF,TGTGCCAGCAGTTACGGGACTAGTAGCTACAATGAGCAGTTCTTC
TRBV12-3/TRBV12-4,.,TRBJ2-2,TRBD1,CASSGQGGLTGELFF,TGTGCCAGCAGTGGACAGGGAGGATTAACCGGGGAGCTGTTTTTT
TRBV4-1,.,TRBJ2-7,TRBD1,CASSQHATGLGEQYF,TGCGCCAGCAGCCAACACGCGACAGGGCTGGGCGAGCAGTACTTC
TRBV30,.,TRBJ2-7,.,CAWSVAAYEQYF,TGTGCCTGGAGTGTCGCGGCCTACGAGCAGTACTTC
TRBV5-1,few,TRBJ2-7,TRBD1,CASSTRQGSYEQYF,TGCGCCAGCAGCACTCGACAGGGTTCCTACGAGCAGTACTTC
TRBV12-3/TRBV12-4,.,TRBJ1-5,.,CASTSAVSQPQHF,TGTGCCAGTACAAGTGCAGTTTCACAGCCCCAGCATTTT
TRBV27,.,TRBJ1-5,.,CASSLMGSGNQPQHF,TGTGCCAGCAGTTTAATGGGGTCGGGCAATCAGCCCCAGCATTTT
TRBV6-5,.,TRBJ2-1,TRBD2,CASSTASGEQFF,TGTGCCAGCAGTACAGCTAGCGGTGAGCAGTTCTTC
TRBV4-3,.,TRBJ1-2,.,CASSLSPQGSYGYTF,TGCGCCAGCAGCCTGTCCCCTCAGGGGAGCTATGGCTACACCTTC
TRBV7-9,.,TRBJ2-7,.,CASSPLMSSYEQYF,TGTGCCAGCAGCCCCCTGATGAGCTCCTACGAGCAGTACTTC
TRBV6-2/TRBV6-3,.,TRBJ2-3,.,CASGSAGPDTQYF,TGTGCCAGCGGGTCGGCAGGCCCAGATACGCAGTATTTT
TRBV23-1,.,TRBJ2-6,TRBD1,CASRDRAFSGANVLTF,TGCGCCAGCAGGGACAGGGCCTTCTCTGGGGCCAACGTCCTGACTTTC
TRBV20-1,.,TRBJ2-7,.,CSAPRDAGGHEQYF,TGCAGTGCTCCCAGGGATGCAGGGGGGCACGAGCAGTACTTC
TRBV6-2/TRBV6-3,few,TRBJ2-7,.,CASSLQGNSYEQYF,TGTGCCAGCAGTTTGCAGGGTAACTCCTACGAGCAGTACTTC
TRBV3-1,few,TRBJ2-7,TRBD2,CASSLRAGDYEQYF,TGTGCCAGCAGCCTACGAGCGGGAGACTACGAGCAGTACTTC
TRBV20-1,.,TRBJ1-1,.,CSARVPDTEAFF,TGCAGTGCTAGAGTTCCCGACACTGAAGCTTTCTTT
TRBV30,.,TRBJ1-1,.,CAWKHDYNEAFF,TGTGCCTGGAAGCACGATTACAACGAAGCTTTCTTT
TRBV9,.,TRBJ1-1,.,CASSVRDTHTEAFF,TGTGCCAGCAGCGTGAGGGACACCCACACTGAAGCTTTCTTT
TRBV12-5,.,TRBJ2-3,.,CASGGPSGLTQYF,TGTGCTAGTGGGGGACCAAGCGGCCTTACGCAGTATTTT
TRBV18,.,TRBJ2-1,.,CASLTSAGNEQFF,TGTGCCAGCCTCACCAGCGCCGGCAACGAGCAGTTCTTC
TRBV7-2,.,TRBJ2-1,.,CASSQSGLSYNEQFF,TGTGCCAGCAGCCAAAGCGGTCTCTCCTACAATGAGCAGTTCTTC
TRBV28,.,TRBJ2-5,TRBD2,CASSWTSGSETQYF,TGTGCCAGCAGTTGGACTAGCGGGAGTGAGACCCAGTACTTC
TRBV21-1,once,TRBJ1-5,.,CASSSGGIQPQHF,TGTGCCAGCAGCAGTGGGGGGATTCAGCCCCAGCATTTT
TRBV7-9,.,TRBJ2-1,TRBD2,CASSSLAGGTNEQFF,TGTGCCAGCAGCTCTTTAGCGGGAGGGACCAATGAGCAGTTCTTC
TRBV27,.,TRBJ1-6,.,CASSLSQGNSPLHF,TGTGCCAGCAGTTTGTCCCAGGGAAATTCACCCCTCCACTTT
TRBV12-3/TRBV12-4,.,TRBJ1-2,.,CASSSETANYGYTF,TGTGCCAGCAGTTCCGAGACAGCTAACTATGGCTACACCTTC
TRBV20-1,.,TRBJ2-5,.,CSAVEGAPGAQYF,TGCAGTGCCGTGGAGGGAGCCCCAGGGGCCCAGTACTTC
TRBV5-1,.,TRBJ2-5,.,CASSLATLSETQYF,TGCGCCAGCAGCTTGGCGACGCTGTCAGAGACCCAGTACTTC
TRBV7-8,.,TRBJ2-1,TRBD2,CASSPGLSGRLSSYNEQFF,TGTGCCAGCAGCCCCGGGCTGAGCGGGAGGCTCAGCTCCTACAATGAGCAGTTCTTC
TRBV27,once,TRBJ1-1,TRBD1,CASRPDRLNTEAFF,TGTGCCAGCAGACCGGACAGGTTGAACACTGAAGCTTTCTTT
TRBV6-5,.,TRBJ2-3,TRBD2,CASSYGGGSGADTQYF,TGTGCCAGCAGTTACGGCGGGGGGAGCGGGGCAGATACGCAGTATTTT
TRBV5-8,.,TRBJ2-5,.,CASSLELPQYF,TGTGCCAGCAGCTTGGAGTTGCCCCAGTACTTC
TRBV6-1,.,TRBJ2-2,.,CASNLDRNTGELFF,TGTGCCAGCAACCTTGACAGGAACACCGGGGAGCTGTTTTTT
TRBV7-2,.,TRBJ2-7,.,CASSLARYPAYEQYF,TGTGCCAGCAGCTTAGCCCGCTACCCCGCCTACGAGCAGTACTTC
TRBV12-3/TRBV12-4,.,TRBJ1-1,.,CASSPQTGAAFF,TGTGCCAGCAGTCCACAGACAGGAGCAGCTTTCTTT
TRBV24-1,.,TRBJ2-1,.,CATSDFPNGRNNEQFF,TGTGCCACCAGTGATTTTCCAAACGGCAGGAACAATGAGCAGTTCTTC
TRBV4-3,.,TRBJ2-2,TRBD2,CASSQQPRSSGRATGELFF,TGCGCCAGCAGCCAACAGCCGAGGTCTAGCGGGAGGGCAACCGGGGAGCTGTTTTTT
TRBV3-1,.,TRBJ2-4,TRBD2,CASSPVKAGGPLAKNIQYF,TGTGCCAGCAGTCCTGTAAAGGCGGGAGGGCCTCTAGCCAAAAACATTCAGTACTTC
TRBV12-3/TRBV12-4,.,TRBJ1-6,TRBD1,CASSYRDRGNSPLHF,TGTGCCAGCAGTTACCGGGACAGGGGGAACTCACCCCTCCACTTT
TRBV11-2,.,TRBJ2-2,TRBD2,CASSLDGRGGRGTGELFF,TGTGCCAGCAGCTTAGATGGGCGTGGCGGGAGGGGAACCGGGGAGCTGTTTTTT
TRBV7-9,.,TRBJ2-5,TRBD2,CASSSSLAGAETQYF,TGTGCCAGCAGCTCCTCTTTAGCGGGAGCGGAGACCCAGTACTTC
TRBV19,.,TRBJ2-7,TRBD1,CASSSTGGGYEQYF,TGTGCCAGTAGTTCGACAGGGGGCGGTTACGAGCAGTACTTC
TRBV7-9,.,TRBJ2-2,.,CASGKGDGELFF,TGTGCCAGCGGGAAAGGCGACGGGGAGCTGTTTTTT
TRBV9,.,TRBJ2-1,TRBD2,CASSVEGGRGYNEQFF,TGTGCCAGCAGCGTAGAGGGCGGGAGGGGCTACAATGAGCAGTTCTTC
TRBV30,.,TRBJ1-1,.,CAWGPRVGTEAFF,TGTGCCTGGGGACCGCGAGTGGGAACTGAAGCTTTCTTT